Listed below are T cell receptor beta chains from one sample, sequenced in a study of beta chain features in type 1 diabetes. Assay: immunoSEQ multiplex PCR; the TCRdb copy retains only in-frame clones and omits some. The data hold around 300,000 clones, with 8% observed a single time. The sequencing sample was made of central memory CD4+ T cells from blood. The receptors originated from a woman under 30 in good health. CDR3s include the opening cysteine and the closing phenylalanine or tryptophan. Clone size, where shown, is once, few, many, or a class for clones that have expanded.

V	size	J	CDR3
TRBV4-2	few	TRBJ2-3	CASSQDWATDTQYF
TRBV11-3	NA	TRBJ2-7	CASSLSASPSGEQYF
TRBV5-1	NA	TRBJ2-3	CASSLAKTSGSTDTQYF
TRBV4-1	few	TRBJ1-2	CASSQDPAGSPVGYTF
TRBV27	many	TRBJ2-1	CASSALSGSIDEQFF
TRBV25-1	NA	TRBJ1-3	CASSPERSGNTIYF
TRBV18	few	TRBJ2-3	CASSPTDGGSTDTQYF
TRBV30	few	NA	CALRKMGSYEQYF
TRBV7-2	NA	TRBJ2-1	CASSLGGQRGNEQFF
TRBV9	few	TRBJ1-2	CASSVDKNYGYTF
TRBV5-1	few	TRBJ2-3	CASSQGQGIDTQYF
TRBV7-3	NA	TRBJ1-1	CASSLLGRDTEAFF
TRBV30	many	TRBJ2-3	CAWSVRGFLGDTQYF
TRBV7-2	few	TRBJ2-7	CASSAGAGTRYEQYF
TRBV7-9	NA	TRBJ1-6	CASSLARSGGNSPLHF
TRBV7-2	many	TRBJ1-1	CASSFVDENTEAFF
TRBV4-2	few	TRBJ2-3	CASSQGGPDTQYF
TRBV6-5	few	TRBJ2-3	CASSGFSSTNTQYF
TRBV27	few	TRBJ1-3	CASRALREAGNTIYF
TRBV7-2	NA	TRBJ2-1	CASSLDGGYNEQFF
TRBV30	few	TRBJ1-2	CALMTGNYYGYTF
TRBV28	few	TRBJ2-5	CASSSWETQYF
TRBV30	few	NA	CAWSVRTGYEQYF
TRBV27	NA	TRBJ2-2	CASSPTSGMGTGELFF
TRBV4-2	few	TRBJ2-2	CASSRRWGTGWNTGELFF
TRBV19	many	TRBJ2-5	CASSTRRTQYF
TRBV19	few	TRBJ1-4	CASAPGRRLEERLFF
TRBV27	NA	TRBJ1-6	CASSFTGQGQSPLHF